This T cell receptor (beta chain) comes out of a study of CD4 and CD8 cells across lung adenocarcinoma regions. TCRdb re-called the PCR reads with MiXCR, one entry per CDR3 protein. There are 9,000 or so distinct CDR3 sequences in the sample; approximately 53% occur only once, and more than 45% lies in the top ten. Per the germline V gene, CDR1 is MNHEY and CDR2 is SVGAGI. V was shortened by 0 bases and J by 8 bases, with 11 bases between the two germline ends. The CDR3 has 15 residues. The J gene is TRBJ1-6, the V gene TRBV6-5; D is undetermined. The sequencing input was CD8+ T cells from the margin of a lung tumor. This TCR was recovered from a female donor with lung adenocarcinoma. The CD4 and CD8 labels of this study may be unreliable. CDR3 region: CASSYSKRADSPLHF. The CDR3 DNA reads as TGTGCCAGCAGTTACTCCAAAAGGGCCGATTCACCCCTCCACTTT.